What follows are 29 T cell receptor beta chains derived from one specimen sequenced in a study of T cells in Graves' hyperthyroidism and ophthalmopathy. Amplified TCR beta CDR3 regions derived from RNA transcripts. The HTBI primer set was used in a first-round RT-PCR of the TCR CDR3. Via MiXCR, TCRdb re-called the multiplex PCR reads, giving one row per CDR3 protein. The repertoire holds 350,000 to 450,000 distinct CDR3 sequences, with about 15% as singletons. Sequencing was done on a sample of blood. These receptors all stem from a woman aged 30 to 39 with Graves' hyperthyroidism that later progressed to Graves' ophthalmopathy.

The chain carries TRBV5-6 and TRBJ1-5, with D tentatively TRBD1 (5 bases). The CDR3 contains 16 residues. The germline V gene has CDR1 SGHDT and CDR2 YYEEEE. V was trimmed by 2 bases and J by 9 bases, leaving 21 bases between them. The CDR3 here is CASSLSMGQEGGPQHF. The CDR3 DNA follows: TGTGCCAGCAGCTTATCGATGGGGCAGGAGGGAGGGCCCCAGCATTTT.

The sample holds many counts of this clonotype. The rearrangement uses TRBV11-1 and TRBJ2-3, with 15 bases matching TRBD2. Germline CDR1 SGHAT, CDR2 FQDESV (reference sequence). Losses at the gene ends were 4 bases for V and 3 bases for J; bases not matched to a gene: 5. The CDR3 spans 17 residues. The CDR3 coding sequence is TGTGCCAGCAGCTCCGGGACTAGCGGGGGGCATACAGATACGCAGTATTTT. The encoded protein is CASSSGTSGGHTDTQYF.

The genes are TRBV13 and TRBJ2-3; TRBD1 or TRBD2 may be the D gene (5 bases each). The CDR3 runs to 17 residues. Germline CDR1 PRHDT, CDR2 FYEKMQ (reference sequence). Trimming took off 3 bases at V and 4 bases at J, with 20 bases between the two ends. Written as DNA, the CDR3 is TGTGCCAGCAGCTTTCGCTCCGGGGAGAGGGGCGCAGATACGCAGTATTTT. It encodes CASSFRSGERGADTQYF.

A few counts support this clonotype. The CDR3 is CASSRGGRSPGQFF. The CDR3 DNA is TGCGCCAGCAGCCGAGGCGGGAGGTCCCCGGGGCAGTTCTTC. The gene calls are TRBV4-1 and TRBJ2-1; 8 bases are a match to TRBD2. Trimming cost V 4 bases and J 12 bases; bases outside gene matches: 11. Germline CDR1 is MGHRA and CDR2 is YSYEKL. CDR3 length equals 14 residues.

This clonotype was seen ten or more times. The chain joins TRBV15 to TRBJ2-5; D remains unclear. This CDR3 contains 13 residues. The V gene lost 0 bases and the J gene lost 2 bases, with 4 bases spanning the gap. Germline-derived CDR1 and CDR2 are LNHNV and YYDKDF (reference sequence). CDR3 bases: TGTGCCACCAGCAGAGATATGCAAGAGACCCAGTACTTC. Translated, it gives CATSRDMQETQYF.

This clonotype was seen many times. The chain has TRBV28 and TRBJ1-2; possible D gene TRBD1, 6 bases. V was shortened by 6 bases and J by 1 base, with 9 bases between the two germline ends. Germline values: CDR1 MDHEN, CDR2 SYDVKM. This CDR3 has 13 amino acids. In DNA, the CDR3 is TGTGCCAGCAGCCAGGGGCTTAACTATGGCTACACCTTC. The encoded protein is CASSQGLNYGYTF.

Ten or more counts support this clonotype. The chain recombines TRBV18 with TRBJ1-6; D remains unclear. The CDR3 covers 12 residues. V gave up 8 bases and J gave up 12 bases, with 14 bases separating them. The germline gives CDR1 KGHSH, CDR2 LQKENI. CDR3 protein: CASTDQSEPLHF. The DNA of the CDR3 is TGTGCCAGCACGGACCAGTCGGAACCCCTCCACTTT.

This clonotype has a handful of counts. The chain has TRBV9 and TRBJ1-1, with D hard to call. V was cut by 3 bases and J by 0 bases, with 9 bases left in between. Germline-derived CDR1 and CDR2 are SGDLS and YYNGEE. The CDR3 has 14 amino acids. The CDR3 bases are TGTGCCAGCAGCGCTAGACTGATGAACACTGAAGCTTTCTTT. It codes for CASSARLMNTEAFF.

Ten or more counts support this clonotype. The chain employs TRBV28 and TRBJ2-7, with 8 bases fitting TRBD1. Germline V gene data show CDR1 as MDHEN and CDR2 as SYDVKM. The CDR3 extends over 15 amino acids. J lost 7 bases, V lost 2 bases, and 10 bases had no gene match. The CDR3 nucleotides are TGTGCCAGCAGTTTAATACTCCAGGGGGCACAAGAGCAGTACTTC. Translating gives CASSLILQGAQEQYF.

This clonotype was seen a few times. The rearrangement links TRBV19 to TRBJ1-1; D gene ambiguous. Trimming stripped 5 bases from V and 3 bases from J, with 13 bases between. The CDR3 totals 14 residues. Germline V CDR1 and CDR2: LNHDA, SQIVND (reference sequence). The DNA for the CDR3 is TGTGCCAGTAGTTACAAAGGAGGTGACACTGAAGCTTTCTTT. Its protein is CASSYKGGDTEAFF.

This CDR3 reads CASSLRPSPYEQYF. DNA of the CDR3: TGTGCCAGCAGTTTACGGCCTAGCCCGTACGAGCAGTACTTC. The V gene is TRBV27, the J gene TRBJ2-7; D might be TRBD2 (5 bases). CDR3 length: 14 residues. Germline V gene sequence: CDR1 MNHEY, CDR2 SMNVEV (reference sequence). Between the trimmed V and J ends, which lost 2 bases and 4 bases, there was a span of 12 bases.

CDR3 in DNA: TGCAGTGCTAACTCGGTCGCGGGGGGAGATACGCAGTATTTT. It encodes CSANSVAGGDTQYF. This sequence joins TRBV20-1 and TRBJ2-3; 8 bases are a match to TRBD2. The V gene's germline CDR1 is DFQATT and CDR2 SNEGSKA (reference sequence). This CDR3 is 14 amino acids long. V dropped 4 bases and J dropped 5; count of bases not matched to a gene: 8.

This chain links TRBV20-1 with TRBJ2-5, with 8 nucleotides matching TRBD2. Losses at the gene ends were 6 bases for V and 2 bases for J; bases not matched to a gene: 14. The CDR3 sequence is 16 residues long. The germline V gene encodes CDR1 DFQATT and CDR2 SNEGSKA (reference sequence). The CDR3 loop reads CSAVPRSGRGQETQYF. The DNA for the CDR3 is TGCAGTGCCGTCCCCCGCAGCGGGAGAGGTCAAGAGACCCAGTACTTC.

This clonotype was seen at least ten times. As DNA, the CDR3 is TGTGCCAGCAGTCTCCTGGGAGATACGCAGTATTTT. Translated, it gives CASSLLGDTQYF. The chain is built from TRBV27 and TRBJ2-3; D not certain. CDR3 length equals 12 residues. V gave up 5 bases and J gave up 5 bases, with 8 bases separating them. Germline CDR1 is MNHEY and CDR2 is SMNVEV (reference sequence).

V usage is TRBV5-4 and J usage is TRBJ2-5, with 7 bases that match TRBD2. The V gene's germline CDR1 is SGHNT and CDR2 YYREEE (reference sequence). The CDR3 consists of 13 residues. The ends lost 1 base at V and 5 bases at J; junction bases unmatched: 2. The chain's CDR3 is CASSLWGGETQYF. Written as DNA, the CDR3 is TGTGCCAGCAGCTTGTGGGGAGGGGAGACCCAGTACTTC. Combining the CDR3 with reference TRBV5-4 and TRBJ2-5 gives the whole variable domain ETGVTQSPTHLIKTRGQQVTLRCSSQSGHNTVSWYQQALGQGPQFIFQYYREEENGRGNFPPRFSGLQFPNYSSELNVNALELDDSALYLCASSLWGGETQYFGPGTRLLVL.

CDR3 bases: TGTGCCAGCAGTCGAGGGCTAGCGGTTATGTACCAAGAGACCCAGTACTTC. It codes for CASSRGLAVMYQETQYF. This chain uses TRBV7-9 with TRBJ2-5, with 7 positions matching TRBD2. This CDR3 spans 17 amino acids. CDR1 is SEHNR and CDR2 is FQNEAQ in the germline V gene (reference sequence). V gave up 6 bases and J gave up 0 bases; unmatched junction bases: 13.

This clonotype was seen at least ten times. CDR3 in amino acids: CSGILGEGRNYGYTF. In nucleotides, the CDR3 is TGCAGCGGTATTCTCGGGGAGGGGAGGAACTATGGCTACACCTTC. This chain connects TRBV29-1 to TRBJ1-2; D is possibly TRBD1 (5 bases). Trimming shortened V by 7 bases and J by 2 bases, and 20 bases separated the two germline ends. The germline V gene has CDR1 SQVTM and CDR2 ANQGSEA. The CDR3 is 15 residues long.

This clonotype was found many times. V is TRBV14 and J is TRBJ1-1, with 7 bases fitting TRBD1. The CDR3 contains 13 residues. The germline V gene has CDR1 SGHDN and CDR2 FVKESK. V was clipped by 0 bases and J by 9 bases; unmatched bases: 4. CDR3 sequence reads: CASSQDTGAQAFF. The CDR3 DNA sequence: TGTGCCAGCAGCCAAGATACAGGGGCACAAGCTTTCTTT.

This clonotype was seen a handful of times. The chain is built from TRBV6-1 and TRBJ2-7; 8 bases align to TRBD2. CDR3 length: 14 residues. Trimming took 6 bases from V and 0 from J; bases not matched to a gene: 4. Germline V gene data show CDR1 as MNHNS and CDR2 as SASEGT. The DNA for the CDR3 is TGTGCCAGCAGCCAACTAGCGGCCTCCTACGAGCAGTACTTC. It specifies CASSQLAASYEQYF.

The table lists this clonotype with many counts. The V and J genes are TRBV11-2 and TRBJ2-3, with 9 positions matching TRBD2. This CDR3 contains 18 residues. Germline values: CDR1 SGHAT, CDR2 FQNNGV. The ends lost 0 bases at V and 2 bases at J; junction bases unmatched: 9. In nucleotides, the CDR3 is TGTGCCAGCAGCTTAGATGGTCTAGCGGGGTCAAACACAGATACGCAGTATTTT. As protein: CASSLDGLAGSNTDTQYF. The variable domain in full, with the rest retrieved from reference TRBV11-2 and TRBJ2-3, is EAGVAQSPRYKIIEKRQSVAFWCNPISGHATLYWYQQILGQGPKLLIQFQNNGVVDDSQLPKDRFSAERLKGVDSTLKIQPAKLEDSAVYLCASSLDGLAGSNTDTQYFGPGTRLTVL.

The sample holds many counts of this clonotype. V and J are TRBV7-9 and TRBJ1-3; D is possibly TRBD1 (5 bases). This CDR3 comprises 16 residues. V dropped 5 bases and J dropped 4 bases, with 18 bases sitting between them. Germline V lookup: CDR1 SEHNR, CDR2 FQNEAQ (reference sequence). CDR3 sequence: CASSPQLTGSGNTIYF. DNA of the CDR3: TGTGCCAGCAGCCCCCAACTAACAGGTTCCGGAAACACCATATATTTT.

This clonotype has at least ten counts. The chain couples TRBV28 to TRBJ2-2; 8 bases map to TRBD2. The germline CDR1 and CDR2 sequences are MDHEN and SYDVKM. V shed 5 bases, J shed 4 bases, and the junction held 15 bases outside the gene matches. This CDR3 spans 18 amino acids. The CDR3 here is CASSRGSRGAIRTGELFF. CDR3 DNA: TGTGCCAGCAGTCGTGGATCGCGGGGGGCGATACGCACCGGGGAGCTGTTTTTT. The full variable domain, with the rest looked up from reference TRBV28 and TRBJ2-2, is DVKVTQSSRYLVKRTGEKVFLECVQDMDHENMFWYRQDPGLGLRLIYFSYDVKMKEKGDIPEGYSVSREKKERFSLILESASTNQTSMYLCASSRGSRGAIRTGELFFGEGSRLTVL.

CDR3 in DNA: TGTGCCAGCAGCTTAGCCCCCGAGACTAGCGCCACAGATACGCAGTATTTT. It encodes CASSLAPETSATDTQYF. The gene calls are TRBV7-9 and TRBJ2-3; TRBD2 matches 8 bases. The V segment lost 0 bases and the J segment 2 bases; nucleotides outside the gene matches: 7. From germline, CDR1 is SEHNR and CDR2 FQNEAQ (reference sequence). The CDR3 has 17 residues.

In its sample, this clonotype was seen many times. The V gene is TRBV2, the J gene TRBJ2-4, with D possibly TRBD1 on 6 matching bases. Germline V gene sequence: CDR1 SNHLY, CDR2 FYNNEI. V lost 6 bases to trimming and J lost 1 base, with 25 bases between them. CDR3 length: 19 residues. The CDR3 reads CASRADAPGHLWAKNIQYF. The CDR3 DNA follows: TGTGCCAGCAGAGCCGATGCTCCGGGACACCTATGGGCCAAAAACATTCAGTACTTC. The entire variable domain, with the rest obtained from reference TRBV2 and TRBJ2-4, is as follows: EPEVTQTPSHQVTQMGQEVILRCVPISNHLYFYWYRQILGQKVEFLVSFYNNEISEKSEIFDDQFSVERPDGSNFTLKIRSTKLEDSAMYFCASRADAPGHLWAKNIQYFGAGTRLSVL.

V is TRBV11-1 and J is TRBJ2-3; 10 bases match TRBD2. The CDR3 is 17 residues long. Germline V gives CDR1 SGHAT, CDR2 FQDESV (reference sequence). The V gene end was trimmed by 5 bases and the J gene end by 4 bases; junction bases not matched to a gene: 12. CDR3 amino acids: CASSVGASGSSPDTQYF. CDR3 DNA: TGTGCCAGCAGCGTAGGGGCTAGCGGGAGCAGTCCAGATACGCAGTATTTT.

A few counts support this clonotype. This rearrangement joins TRBV19 to TRBJ1-1; 8 bases match TRBD1. J lost 5 bases, V lost 3 bases, and 5 bases had no gene match. The germline gives CDR1 LNHDA, CDR2 SQIVND (reference sequence). The CDR3 contains 14 residues. CDR3: CASSMGTGGTEAFF. The CDR3 nucleotides are TGTGCCAGTAGTATGGGGACAGGAGGAACTGAAGCTTTCTTT. Combining the CDR3 with reference TRBV19 and TRBJ1-1 gives the whole variable domain DGGITQSPKYLFRKEGQNVTLSCEQNLNHDAMYWYRQDPGQGLRLIYYSQIVNDFQKGDIAEGYSVSREKKESFPLTVTSAQKNPTAFYLCASSMGTGGTEAFFGQGTRLTVV.

At least ten counts were recorded for this clonotype. The rearrangement links TRBV5-1 to TRBJ2-7, with 8 positions matching TRBD1. The CDR3 loop spans 14 amino acids. Losses at the gene ends were 3 bases for V and 3 bases for J; bases not matched to a gene: 5. From germline, CDR1 is SGHRS and CDR2 YFSETQ. CDR3 amino acids: CASSYRDRFYEQYF. CDR3 nucleotides: TGCGCCAGCAGCTATCGGGACAGGTTCTACGAGCAGTACTTC. The full variable domain, completed using reference TRBV5-1 and TRBJ2-7, is KAGVTQTPRYLIKTRGQQVTLSCSPISGHRSVSWYQQTPGQGLQFLFEYFSETQRNKGNFPGRFSGRQFSNSRSEMNVSTLELGDSALYLCASSYRDRFYEQYFGPGTRLTVT.

This clonotype appeared many times. This sequence joins TRBV30 and TRBJ2-7, with 8 positions matching TRBD1. Germline values: CDR1 GTSNPN, CDR2 SVGIG (reference sequence). This CDR3 contains 14 residues. V lost 7 bases, J lost 2 bases, and 10 bases stayed unmatched. In nucleotides, the CDR3 is TGTGCCTCCACCCGAACACAGGGGGCCTACGAGCAGTACTTC. Translating it yields CASTRTQGAYEQYF.

This chain links TRBV20-1 with TRBJ2-7; 8 positions match TRBD2. The CDR3 has 15 amino acids. The germline gives CDR1 DFQATT, CDR2 SNEGSKA (reference sequence). V lost 6 bases to trimming and J lost 3 bases; unmatched junction nucleotides: 13. The CDR3 spells CSAALIAGLGYEQYF. In DNA, the CDR3 is TGCAGTGCCGCCCTTATAGCGGGATTGGGCTACGAGCAGTACTTC.